This T cell receptor (beta chain) was identified in a study of patients and donors after allogeneic stem cell transplantation. One entry per CDR3 protein results from TCRdb running MiXCR on the RT-PCR reads. The data contain around 82,000 distinct CDR3 sequences, less than 5% of them singletons. Looked up from germline, CDR1 is SGHAT and CDR2 is FQNNGV. Trimming removed 5 bases from V and 8 bases from J; junction bases left unmatched: 18. This CDR3 spans 18 amino acids. This clonotype was picked up many times. The V and J genes are TRBV11-2 and TRBJ2-1, with 10 bases fitting TRBD2. The TCR sequence derives from a human donor who was either an allogeneic HSCT recipient or a stem cell or donor lymphocyte infusion donor (not recorded which). It is not recorded whose cells these are; they may come from a transplant donor. Sequences were obtained from blood, either unsorted or a sorted T cell fraction (not recorded which). The CDR3, as DNA: TGTGCCAGCAGCCCACCGCCGGGACTAGCGCCTCGCCGCTATGAGCAGTTCTTC. It is translated as CASSPPPGLAPRRYEQFF.